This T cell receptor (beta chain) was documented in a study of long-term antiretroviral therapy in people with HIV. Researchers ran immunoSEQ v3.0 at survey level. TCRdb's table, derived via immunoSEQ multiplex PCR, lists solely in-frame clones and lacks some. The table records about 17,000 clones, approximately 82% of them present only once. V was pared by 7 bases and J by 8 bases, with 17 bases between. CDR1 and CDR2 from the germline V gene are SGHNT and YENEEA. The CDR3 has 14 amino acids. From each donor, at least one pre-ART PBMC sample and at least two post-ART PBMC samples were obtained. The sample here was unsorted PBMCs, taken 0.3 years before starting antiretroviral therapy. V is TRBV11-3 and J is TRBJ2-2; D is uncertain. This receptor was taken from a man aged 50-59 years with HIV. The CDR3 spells CASTLDLNTGELFF. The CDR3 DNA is TGTGCCAGCACCCTAGACTTGAATACAGGGGAGCTGTTTTTT. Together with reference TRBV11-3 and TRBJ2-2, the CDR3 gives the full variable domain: EAGVVQSPRYKIIEKKQPVAFWCNPISGHNTLYWYLQNLGQGPELLIRYENEEAVDDSQLPKDRFSAERLKGVDSTLKIQPAELGDSAVYLCASTLDLNTGELFFGEGSRLTVL.